This T cell receptor (beta chain) was profiled in a study of PD-1 blockade in classical Hodgkin lymphoma. Study-wide findings and caveats: CD4+ but not CD8+ TCR diversity rose significantly by C4D1. Baseline diversity in complete responders resembled that of newly diagnosed patients.

Time point specified: cycle 4 day 1 (C4D1), after more than five weeks of nivolumab. Following autologous stem cell transplantation, relapse occurred in every patient, and exposure to brentuximab vedotin varied. CD4+ T cells were purified from thawed PBMCs by magnetic negative selection. Trimming shortened V by 3 bases and J by 0 bases, and 13 bases separated the two germline ends. CDR3 length: 16 amino acids. Per the germline V gene, CDR1 is SGHVS and CDR2 is FQNEAQ. Measured with immunoSEQ multiplex PCR; TCRdb has only the in-frame clones, and not every one. The sample lists 20,000 or so clones; 70% to 90% were seen once. This clone was found once. Its antigen is undetermined.

V is TRBV7-8 and J is TRBJ2-3; TRBD2 is a possible D gene (6 bases). This specimen was CD4+ T cells from blood, taken before the fourth cycle of nivolumab. This sequence originates from a human donor with classical Hodgkin lymphoma. The CDR3 is CASSFRLAISTDTQYF. The CDR3 DNA sequence: TGTGCCAGCAGCTTCCGGCTAGCGATAAGCACAGATACGCAGTATTTT.